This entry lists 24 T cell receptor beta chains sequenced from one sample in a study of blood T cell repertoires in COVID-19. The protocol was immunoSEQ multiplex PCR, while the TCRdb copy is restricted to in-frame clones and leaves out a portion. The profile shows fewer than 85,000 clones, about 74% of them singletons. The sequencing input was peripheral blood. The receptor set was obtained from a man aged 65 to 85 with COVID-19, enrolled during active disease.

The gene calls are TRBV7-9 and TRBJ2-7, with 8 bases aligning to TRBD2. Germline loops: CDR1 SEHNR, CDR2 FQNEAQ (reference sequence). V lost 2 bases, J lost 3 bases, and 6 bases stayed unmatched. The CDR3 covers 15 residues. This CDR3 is CASSLSGTRIYEQYF. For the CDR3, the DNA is TGTGCCAGCAGCTTATCCGGGACTAGAATCTACGAGCAGTACTTC.

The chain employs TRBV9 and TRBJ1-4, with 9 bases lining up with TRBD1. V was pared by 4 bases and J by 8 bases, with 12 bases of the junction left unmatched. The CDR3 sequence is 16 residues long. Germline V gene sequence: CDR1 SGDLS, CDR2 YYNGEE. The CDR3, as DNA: TGTGCCAGCAGCATCGGGACAGGGCCTTTTGGGGAAAAACTGTTTTTT. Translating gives CASSIGTGPFGEKLFF. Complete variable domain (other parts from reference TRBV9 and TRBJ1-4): DSGVTQTPKHLITATGQRVTLRCSPRSGDLSVYWYQQSLDQGLQFLIQYYNGEERAKGNILERFSAQQFPDLHSELNLSSLELGDSALYFCASSIGTGPFGEKLFFGSGTQLSVL.

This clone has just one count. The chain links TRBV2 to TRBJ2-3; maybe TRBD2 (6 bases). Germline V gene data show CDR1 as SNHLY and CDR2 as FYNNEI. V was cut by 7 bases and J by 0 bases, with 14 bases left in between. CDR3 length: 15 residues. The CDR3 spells CASTLGGTSTDTQYF. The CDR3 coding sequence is TGTGCCAGCACGTTGGGGGGTACTAGCACAGATACGCAGTATTTT.

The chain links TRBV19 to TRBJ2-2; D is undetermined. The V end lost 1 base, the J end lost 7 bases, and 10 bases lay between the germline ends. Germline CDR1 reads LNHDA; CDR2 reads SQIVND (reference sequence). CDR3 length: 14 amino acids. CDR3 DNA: TGTGCCAGTAGTATAGGTCTGGCTCTCGGGGAGCTGTTTTTT. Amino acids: CASSIGLALGELFF. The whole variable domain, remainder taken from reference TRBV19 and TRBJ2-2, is DGGITQSPKYLFRKEGQNVTLSCEQNLNHDAMYWYRQDPGQGLRLIYYSQIVNDFQKGDIAEGYSVSREKKESFPLTVTSAQKNPTAFYLCASSIGLALGELFFGEGSRLTVL.

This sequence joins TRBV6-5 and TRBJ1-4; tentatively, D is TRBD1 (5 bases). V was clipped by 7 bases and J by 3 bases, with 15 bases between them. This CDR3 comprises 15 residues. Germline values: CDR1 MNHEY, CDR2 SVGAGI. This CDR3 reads CASNSLGGSNEKLFF. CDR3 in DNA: TGTGCCAGCAACAGTCTCGGGGGTTCTAATGAAAAACTGTTTTTT.

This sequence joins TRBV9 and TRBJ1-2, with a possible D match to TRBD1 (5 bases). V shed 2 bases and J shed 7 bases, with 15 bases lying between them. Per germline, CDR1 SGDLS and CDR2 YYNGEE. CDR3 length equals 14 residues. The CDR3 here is CASSVDPGEVGYTF. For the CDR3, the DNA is TGTGCCAGCAGCGTCGATCCGGGGGAGGTTGGCTACACCTTC.

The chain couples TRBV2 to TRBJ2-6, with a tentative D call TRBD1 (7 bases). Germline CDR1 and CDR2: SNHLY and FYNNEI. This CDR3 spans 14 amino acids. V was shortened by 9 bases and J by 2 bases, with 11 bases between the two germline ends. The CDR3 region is CARQGRPGANVLTF. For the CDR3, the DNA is TGTGCCAGACAGGGGAGGCCTGGGGCCAACGTCCTGACTTTC. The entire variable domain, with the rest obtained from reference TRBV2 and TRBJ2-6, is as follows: EPEVTQTPSHQVTQMGQEVILRCVPISNHLYFYWYRQILGQKVEFLVSFYNNEISEKSEIFDDQFSVERPDGSNFTLKIRSTKLEDSAMYFCARQGRPGANVLTFGAGSRLTVL.

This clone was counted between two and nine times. CDR3 protein: CASSVGVSLMHGYTF. The CDR3 region has the DNA TGTGCCAGCAGCGTGGGCGTTTCCCTGATGCATGGCTACACCTTC. This chain joins TRBV9 and TRBJ1-2; D uncertain. V lost 2 bases, J lost 6 bases, and 17 bases lay in between. This CDR3 comprises 15 residues. From germline, CDR1 is SGDLS and CDR2 YYNGEE. Combining the CDR3 with reference TRBV9 and TRBJ1-2 gives the whole variable domain DSGVTQTPKHLITATGQRVTLRCSPRSGDLSVYWYQQSLDQGLQFLIQYYNGEERAKGNILERFSAQQFPDLHSELNLSSLELGDSALYFCASSVGVSLMHGYTFGSGTRLTVV.

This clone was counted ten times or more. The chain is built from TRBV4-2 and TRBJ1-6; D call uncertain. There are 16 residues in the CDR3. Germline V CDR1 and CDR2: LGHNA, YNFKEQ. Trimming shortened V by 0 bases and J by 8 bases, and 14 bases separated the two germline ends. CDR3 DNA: TGTGCCAGCAGCCAAGATCCTGGCAGAATCGATTCACCCCTCCACTTT. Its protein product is CASSQDPGRIDSPLHF.

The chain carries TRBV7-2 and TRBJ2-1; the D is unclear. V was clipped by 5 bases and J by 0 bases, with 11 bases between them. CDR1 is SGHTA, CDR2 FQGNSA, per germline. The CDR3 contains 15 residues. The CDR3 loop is CASSRRTSSYNEQFF. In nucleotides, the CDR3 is TGTGCCAGCAGCCGCCGTACGAGCTCCTACAATGAGCAGTTCTTC.

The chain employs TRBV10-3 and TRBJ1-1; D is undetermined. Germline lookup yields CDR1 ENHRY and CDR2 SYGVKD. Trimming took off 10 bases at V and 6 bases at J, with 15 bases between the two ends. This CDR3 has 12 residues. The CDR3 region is CATGTGSAEAFF. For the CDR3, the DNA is TGTGCCACAGGTACCGGTAGCGCTGAAGCTTTCTTT.

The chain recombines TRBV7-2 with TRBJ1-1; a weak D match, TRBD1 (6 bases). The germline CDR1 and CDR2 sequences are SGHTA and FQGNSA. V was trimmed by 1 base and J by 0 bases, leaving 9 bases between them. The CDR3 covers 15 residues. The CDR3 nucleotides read TGTGCCAGCAGCTTAGGGGGGCTATTGAACACTGAAGCTTTCTTT. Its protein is CASSLGGLLNTEAFF.

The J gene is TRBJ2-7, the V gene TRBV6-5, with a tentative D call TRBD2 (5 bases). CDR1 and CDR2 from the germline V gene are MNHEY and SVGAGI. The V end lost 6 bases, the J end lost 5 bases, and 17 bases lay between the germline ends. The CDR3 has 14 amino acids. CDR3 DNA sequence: TGTGCCAGCAGAAGGCTGGGAAACGGGGACGAGCAGTACTTC. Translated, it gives CASRRLGNGDEQYF.

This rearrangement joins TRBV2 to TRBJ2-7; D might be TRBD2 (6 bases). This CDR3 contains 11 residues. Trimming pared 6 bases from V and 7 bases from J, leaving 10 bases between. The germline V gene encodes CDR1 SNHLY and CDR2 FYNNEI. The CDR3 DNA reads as TGTGCCAGCAGGTACGGGGGAGAGCAGTACTTC. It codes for CASRYGGEQYF.

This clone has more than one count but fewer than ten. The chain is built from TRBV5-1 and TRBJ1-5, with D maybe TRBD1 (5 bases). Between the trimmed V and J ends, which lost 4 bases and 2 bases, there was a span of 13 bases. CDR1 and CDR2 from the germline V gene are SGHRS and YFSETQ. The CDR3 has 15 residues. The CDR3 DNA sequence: TGCGCCAGCAGCCTCGGGGGTTACGGCAATCAGCCCCAGCATTTT. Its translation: CASSLGGYGNQPQHF.

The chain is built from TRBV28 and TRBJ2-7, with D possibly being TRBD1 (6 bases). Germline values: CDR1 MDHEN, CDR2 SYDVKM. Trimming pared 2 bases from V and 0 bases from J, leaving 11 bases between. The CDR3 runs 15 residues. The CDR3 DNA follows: TGTGCCAGCAGTTTACCGGGACACCTCTCCTACGAGCAGTACTTC. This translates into CASSLPGHLSYEQYF. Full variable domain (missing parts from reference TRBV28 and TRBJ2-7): DVKVTQSSRYLVKRTGEKVFLECVQDMDHENMFWYRQDPGLGLRLIYFSYDVKMKEKGDIPEGYSVSREKKERFSLILESASTNQTSMYLCASSLPGHLSYEQYFGPGTRLTVT.

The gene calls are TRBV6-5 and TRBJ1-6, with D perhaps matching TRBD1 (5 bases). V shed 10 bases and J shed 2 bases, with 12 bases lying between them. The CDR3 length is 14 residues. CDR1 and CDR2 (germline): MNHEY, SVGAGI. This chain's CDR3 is CATPTGAYNSPLHF. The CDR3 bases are TGTGCCACTCCGACGGGGGCCTATAATTCACCCCTCCACTTT.

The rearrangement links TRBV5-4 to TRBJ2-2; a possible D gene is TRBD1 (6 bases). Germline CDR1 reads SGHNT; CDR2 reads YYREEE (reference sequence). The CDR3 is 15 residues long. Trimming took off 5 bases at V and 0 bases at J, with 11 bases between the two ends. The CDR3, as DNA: TGTGCCAGCAGGCCGAAGGGGGCGAACACCGGGGAGCTGTTTTTT. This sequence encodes CASRPKGANTGELFF.

CDR3 in DNA: TGTGCCTGGAGTGTCGGGACTAGCGGGAGATTACAGTACTTC. Its protein is CAWSVGTSGRLQYF. V gene TRBV30 combines with J gene TRBJ2-7; the match to TRBD2 covers 14 bases. Germline CDR1 reads GTSNPN; CDR2 reads SVGIG (reference sequence). V lost 0 bases and J lost 10; bases outside the gene matches: 5. The CDR3 loop spans 14 amino acids.

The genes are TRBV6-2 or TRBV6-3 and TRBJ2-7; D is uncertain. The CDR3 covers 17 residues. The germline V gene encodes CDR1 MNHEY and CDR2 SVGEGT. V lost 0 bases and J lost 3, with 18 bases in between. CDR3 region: CASSYSPKARRDYEQYF. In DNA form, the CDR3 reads TGTGCCAGCAGTTACTCCCCTAAGGCCCGGAGAGACTACGAGCAGTACTTC.

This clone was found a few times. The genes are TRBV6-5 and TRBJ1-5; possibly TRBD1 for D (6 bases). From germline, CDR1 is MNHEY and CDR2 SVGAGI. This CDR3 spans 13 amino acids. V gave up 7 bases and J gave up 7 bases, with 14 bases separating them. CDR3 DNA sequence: TGTGCCAGCACCTACGAGAGGGGGCAGCCCCAGCATTTT. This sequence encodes CASTYERGQPQHF.

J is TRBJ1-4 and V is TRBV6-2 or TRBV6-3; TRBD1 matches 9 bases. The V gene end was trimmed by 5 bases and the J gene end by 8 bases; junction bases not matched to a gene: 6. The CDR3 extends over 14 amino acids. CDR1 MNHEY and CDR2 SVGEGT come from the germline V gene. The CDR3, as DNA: TGTGCCAGCAGTAAACAGGGGGCGAAAGAAAAACTGTTTTTT. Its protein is CASSKQGAKEKLFF.

The chain's CDR3 is CASSPAREWGDTQYF. CDR3 coding DNA: TGTGCCAGCAGCCCAGCGAGGGAGTGGGGAGATACGCAGTATTTT. The genes are TRBV6-2 or TRBV6-3 and TRBJ2-3; a weak D match, TRBD2 (5 bases). The CDR3 loop spans 15 amino acids. V was pared by 6 bases and J by 5 bases, with 18 bases between. Germline CDR1 is MNHEY and CDR2 is SVGEGT.

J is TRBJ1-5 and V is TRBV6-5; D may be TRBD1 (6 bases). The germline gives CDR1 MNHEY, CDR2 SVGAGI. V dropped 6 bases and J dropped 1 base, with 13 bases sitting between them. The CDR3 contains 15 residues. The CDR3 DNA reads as TGTGCCAGCAGGGAGAGGGGGGGGAGCAATCAGCCCCAGCATTTT. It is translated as CASRERGGSNQPQHF.